One sample yielded the 15 T cell receptor beta chains listed below, sequenced in a study of cytomegalovirus exposure and HLA in healthy donors. This PCR relied on a set of 60 Vbeta primers and 13 Jbeta primers. TCRdb keeps only in-frame clones here, not all; method: immunoSEQ multiplex PCR. The sample lists about 170,000 clones; around 78% were seen once. Source material: PBMCs. These receptors originate from a female donor in good health and CMV-seronegative.

The chain joins TRBV9 to TRBJ1-2, with TRBD1 identical over 8 bases. With V trimmed by 3 bases and J by 3 bases, 1 base remained unmatched. Germline loops: CDR1 SGDLS, CDR2 YYNGEE. The CDR3 sequence is 13 residues long. Here the CDR3 reads CASSGTGHYGYTF. CDR3 nucleotide sequence: TGTGCCAGCAGCGGGACAGGGCACTATGGCTACACCTTC.

V gene TRBV18 combines with J gene TRBJ2-5, with 14 nucleotides matching TRBD2. Trimming at V came to 3 bases and at J to 5 bases, leaving 11 bases not matched to a gene. The CDR3 contains 18 residues. Germline-derived CDR1 and CDR2 are KGHSH and LQKENI. CDR3 sequence reads: CASSPQRTSGGRRETQYF. The CDR3 nucleotides read TGTGCCAGCTCACCCCAGAGGACTAGCGGGGGGAGGCGGGAGACCCAGTACTTC.

The chain couples TRBV4-1 to TRBJ1-2, with 9 bases aligning to TRBD1. There are 17 residues in the CDR3. The germline V gene has CDR1 MGHRA and CDR2 YSYEKL. The V segment lost 1 base and the J segment 4 bases; nucleotides outside the gene matches: 10. CDR3 in DNA: TGCGCCAGCAGCCAAGGGCCCCCACAGGGGGCTGGCTATGGCTACACCTTC. Its protein is CASSQGPPQGAGYGYTF.

This chain uses TRBV6-5 with TRBJ1-3, with D perhaps TRBD1 (6 bases). This CDR3 comprises 16 residues. Trimming removed 3 bases from V and 4 bases from J, with 16 bases in between. Looked up from germline, CDR1 is MNHEY and CDR2 is SVGAGI. The CDR3 is CASSYSKQGLGNTIYF. The CDR3 region has the DNA TGTGCCAGCAGTTATTCGAAACAGGGACTAGGAAACACCATATATTTT.

The genes are TRBV4-1 and TRBJ2-5; 7 bases map to TRBD2. V dropped 2 bases and J dropped 5; count of bases not matched to a gene: 2. The length of the CDR3 is 13 residues. The germline CDR1 and CDR2 sequences are MGHRA and YSYEKL. In nucleotides, the CDR3 is TGCGCCAGCAGCCAAACCGGGGGGGAGACCCAGTACTTC. Protein sequence: CASSQTGGETQYF.

There are a few counts of this clone. The chain has TRBV4-3 and TRBJ2-3, with D tentatively TRBD2 (6 bases). The germline CDR1 and CDR2 sequences are LGHNA and YSLEER. The CDR3 is made up of 17 amino acids. V was cut by 3 bases and J by 6 bases, with 22 bases left in between. This CDR3 is CASSHGLGLGGGDTQYF. The CDR3 region has the DNA TGCGCCAGCAGCCATGGCCTGGGACTCGGTGGGGGGGATACGCAGTATTTT.

V is TRBV4-3 and J is TRBJ1-2; D is unclear. With 1 base removed from V and 8 bases from J, the gap between germline ends came to 11 bases. The CDR3 length is 13 residues. CDR1 is LGHNA, CDR2 YSLEER, per germline. CDR3 coding DNA: TGCGCCAGCAGCCAAGGAGGGTCTGACGGCTACACCTTC. Translated, it gives CASSQGGSDGYTF.

The V gene is TRBV7-9, the J gene TRBJ1-2, with a possible D match to TRBD1 (6 bases). Germline V gives CDR1 SEHNR, CDR2 FQNEAQ (reference sequence). CDR3 length equals 15 residues. Trimming shortened V by 6 bases and J by 4 bases, and 18 bases separated the two germline ends. CDR3 nucleotides: TGTGCCAGCAGTTCTAACGAGGACAGAACCTATGGCTACACCTTC. Amino acid sequence: CASSSNEDRTYGYTF.

The chain has TRBV7-2 and TRBJ1-3; weak D call: TRBD1 (5 bases). The CDR3 totals 18 residues. CDR1 and CDR2 (germline): SGHTA, FQGNSA. Deletions cut 3 bases from V and 0 bases from J, with 18 bases between. In DNA, the CDR3 is TGTGCCAGCAGCTTCAAGGCGGGACTCCAAGTCTCTGGAAACACCATATATTTT. Its translation: CASSFKAGLQVSGNTIYF. Looking up the rest from reference TRBV7-2 and TRBJ1-3 gives the full variable domain: GAGVSQSPSNKVTEKGKDVELRCDPISGHTALYWYRQSLGQGLEFLIYFQGNSAPDKSGLPSDRFSAERTGGSVSTLTIQRTQQEDSAVYLCASSFKAGLQVSGNTIYFGEGSWLTVV.

The genes are TRBV25-1 and TRBJ2-1, with D hard to call. The germline gives CDR1 MGHDK, CDR2 SYGVNS. CDR3 length: 17 residues. The ends were cut back, 3 bases at V and 0 bases at J, with 15 bases in the middle. CDR3 sequence (DNA): TGTGCCAGCAGTGACCCCAGTGGGCCGCTCTCCTACAATGAGCAGTTCTTC. It yields the protein CASSDPSGPLSYNEQFF.

The V gene is TRBV5-4, the J gene TRBJ2-2, with TRBD2 identical over 12 bases. The CDR3 length is 17 residues. The germline V gene encodes CDR1 SGHNT and CDR2 YYREEE (reference sequence). V shed 4 bases and J 0 bases; nucleotides not matched to a gene: 4. The CDR3 loop is CASSPTSGGTNTGELFF. The CDR3 region has the DNA TGTGCCAGCAGCCCCACTAGCGGGGGGACGAACACCGGGGAGCTGTTTTTT.

V is TRBV19 and J is TRBJ2-7; D is possibly TRBD2 (5 bases). The CDR3 has 14 residues. In germline, CDR1 is LNHDA, CDR2 SQIVND (reference sequence). The V end was cut by 5 bases, the J end by 1 base, with 12 bases between. For the CDR3, the DNA is TGTGCCAGTAGTGGGAGCAGGAATTCCTACGAGCAGTACTTC. Its translation is CASSGSRNSYEQYF.

J is TRBJ1-2 and V is TRBV10-3, with D uncertain. Between the trimmed V and J ends, which lost 3 bases and 4 bases, there was a span of 6 bases. The CDR3 runs to 12 residues. Germline-derived CDR1 and CDR2 are ENHRY and SYGVKD. This chain's CDR3 is CAISESGYGYTF. The CDR3, as DNA: TGTGCCATCAGTGAATCGGGCTATGGCTACACCTTC.

The gene calls are TRBV19 and TRBJ1-2; possible D gene TRBD1, 5 bases. The CDR3 sequence is 15 residues long. The germline V gene encodes CDR1 LNHDA and CDR2 SQIVND (reference sequence). Trimming took 5 bases from V and 2 from J, leaving 15 bases between them. CDR3 residues: CASSPRGRVNYGYTF. The CDR3 nucleotides read TGTGCCAGTAGTCCCCGAGGCAGGGTCAACTATGGCTACACCTTC.

The V gene is TRBV2, the J gene TRBJ1-3; D not certain. Between the trimmed V and J ends, which lost 1 base and 7 bases, there was a span of 5 bases. Germline CDR1 reads SNHLY; CDR2 reads FYNNEI. The CDR3 covers 12 residues. The CDR3 loop reads CASSEDGNTIYF. CDR3 sequence (DNA): TGTGCCAGCAGTGAAGACGGGAACACCATATATTTT. The whole variable domain, remainder taken from reference TRBV2 and TRBJ1-3, is EPEVTQTPSHQVTQMGQEVILRCVPISNHLYFYWYRQILGQKVEFLVSFYNNEISEKSEIFDDQFSVERPDGSNFTLKIRSTKLEDSAMYFCASSEDGNTIYFGEGSWLTVV.